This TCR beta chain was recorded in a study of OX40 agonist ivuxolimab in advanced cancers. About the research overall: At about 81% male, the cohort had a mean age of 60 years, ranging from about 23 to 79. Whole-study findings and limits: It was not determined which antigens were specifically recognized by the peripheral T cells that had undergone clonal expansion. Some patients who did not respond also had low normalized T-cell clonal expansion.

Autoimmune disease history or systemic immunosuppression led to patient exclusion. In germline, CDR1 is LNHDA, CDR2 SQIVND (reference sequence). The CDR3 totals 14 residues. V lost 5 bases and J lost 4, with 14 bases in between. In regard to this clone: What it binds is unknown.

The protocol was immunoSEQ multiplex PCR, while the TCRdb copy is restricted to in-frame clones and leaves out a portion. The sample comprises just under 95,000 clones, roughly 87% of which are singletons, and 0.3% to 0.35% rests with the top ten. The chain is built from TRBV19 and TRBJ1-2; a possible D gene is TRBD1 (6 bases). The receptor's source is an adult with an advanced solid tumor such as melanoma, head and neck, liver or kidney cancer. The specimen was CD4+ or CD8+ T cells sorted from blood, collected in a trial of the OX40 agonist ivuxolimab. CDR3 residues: CASSFEGGLYGYTF. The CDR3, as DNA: TGTGCCAGTAGTTTCGAAGGGGGTCTCTATGGCTACACCTTC.